The present T cell receptor beta chain was sequenced within a study of shared clonotypes between healthy human individuals. The material for each subset, its genomic DNA, was split evenly across several immunoSEQ plates. Using immunoSEQ multiplex PCR, the repertoire was profiled, and TCRdb retains in-frame clones only, with some absent. This sample has roughly 2.5 million clones; just over 90% occur once, and the top ten carry around 0.15%. This clone was detected only a few times. V was clipped by 0 bases and J by 3 bases; unmatched bases: 3. Germline values: CDR1 SGHDT, CDR2 YYEEEE. This CDR3 contains 14 residues.

The specimen sequenced was naive CD4+ T cells sorted from blood. Specified subset: CD45RA+ positively selected. The TCR comes from a man younger than 35 in good health. This chain joins TRBV5-6 and TRBJ2-7; 7 nucleotides agree with TRBD1. CDR3 protein: CASSLDRGVYEQYF. The CDR3 nucleotides are TGTGCCAGCAGCTTGGACAGGGGAGTCTACGAGCAGTACTTC.